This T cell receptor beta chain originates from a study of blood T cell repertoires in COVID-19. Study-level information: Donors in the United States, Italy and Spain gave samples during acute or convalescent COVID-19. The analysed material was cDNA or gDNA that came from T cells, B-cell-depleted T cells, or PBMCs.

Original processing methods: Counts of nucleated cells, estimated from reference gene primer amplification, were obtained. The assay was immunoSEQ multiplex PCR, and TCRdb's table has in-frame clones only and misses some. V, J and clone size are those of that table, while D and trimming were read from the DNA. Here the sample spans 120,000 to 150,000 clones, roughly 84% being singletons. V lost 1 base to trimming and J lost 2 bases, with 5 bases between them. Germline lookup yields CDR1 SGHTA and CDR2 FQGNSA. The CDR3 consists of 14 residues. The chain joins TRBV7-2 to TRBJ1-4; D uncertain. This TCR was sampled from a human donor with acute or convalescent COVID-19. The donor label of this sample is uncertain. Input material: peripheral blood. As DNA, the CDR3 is TGTGCCAGCAGCTTAGGAGGGACTAATGAAAAACTGTTTTTT. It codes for CASSLGGTNEKLFF.